This T cell receptor (beta chain) originates from a study of T-cell reconstitution after alpha-beta-depleted transplantation in children (dated by TCRdb to about 2016). With respect to the entire study: The study quantitatively tracked T-cell immune reconstitution after TCRalphabeta/CD19-depleted allogeneic hematopoietic cell transplantation in children using TCR repertoire profiling.

There are 15 amino acids in the CDR3, from cysteine to phenylalanine inclusive. Of the read, only the CDR3 DNA is kept; its 45 bases are in frame from base 1. The V end loses 4 bases and the J end loses 4 bases, and a stretch of 11 bases separates them. Based on the germline V gene (reference sequence), the CDR1 and CDR2 sequences are MNHEY and SMNVEV. Points on this clonotype: Its antigen remains unidentified. The record has no base qualities; no much larger clone is one base away.

The receptor library was made with PCR. Instrument used: Illumina HiSeq 2500. Molecular barcoding was employed in the preparation of TCR libraries, with unique molecular identifiers being used to normalize TCRbeta repertoire quantification. The public reads were quality trimmed at Q25 with fastp and then assembled into clones with MiXCR by TCRdb, keeping productive beta chains. Every distinct CDR3 protein forms one entry, paired with its most common genes and DNA. This sample holds about 230,000 distinct CDR3 sequences; approximately 10% were observed only once. Of the sample, 5% to 7% falls within the top ten clones.

The material sequenced was PBMCs from the stem cell graft donor, taken from the stem cell graft. The TCR comes from a human donor who donated a stem cell graft to a child with acute lymphoblastic leukemia. The chain links TRBV27 with TRBJ1-6, with the D gene too uncertain to name. The nucleotide sequence reads as follows: TGTGCCAGCAGTTCGATAGATTTGTATAATTCACCCCTCCACTTT. This codes for CASSSIDLYNSPLHF.